The text below deals with one T cell receptor (beta chain). The antigen remains unidentified. V was clipped by 9 bases and J by 2 bases; unmatched bases: 5. Per germline, CDR1 MNHEY and CDR2 SMNVEV (reference sequence). This CDR3 comprises 13 residues. Profiled with immunoSEQ multiplex PCR; TCRdb holds only in-frame clones, not every one. This table holds approximately 350,000 clones, around four fifths found once. This sample is part of a study of Ad26.COV2.S vaccination and SARS-CoV-2 variants. Study-level information: A participant enrolled in the COV1001 Ad26.COV2.S trial arm provided the sample. Study-level points and caveats: Participants given vaccine showed non-spike TCR breadth similar to that of placebo recipients. Post-vaccination breadth of spike-specific CD8+ and CD4+ T cell responses was reportedly substantial. Total T cell responses may have been underestimated by the TCR breadth and depth analyses.

Sample treatment: about 20 received Ad26.COV2.S at low or high dose, single or two shots; about 5 received placebo; per-sample allocation not given. On day 63 after the first injection, vaccine and placebo recipients gave samples. The TCR comes from a person between 18 and 65 years old who received the Ad26.COV2.S COVID-19 vaccine or a placebo. The chain has TRBV27 and TRBJ2-7; 9 bases match TRBD2. The input for sequencing was peripheral blood, taken in a trial of Ad26.COV2.S vaccine versus placebo. CDR3 protein: CASPGLATYEQYF. Written as DNA, the CDR3 is TGTGCCAGTCCGGGACTAGCAACCTACGAGCAGTACTTC.